This T cell receptor (beta chain) was found in a study of blood T cell repertoires in COVID-19 (dated by TCRdb to 2020 to 2021). Broadly, across the study: Samples covering the acute and convalescent phases of COVID-19 were provided by collaborators in the United States, Italy and Spain. Deeply sampled blood TCRbeta repertoires from subjects exposed to, actively infected with, or recovered from COVID-19 were included in the dataset. The repertoires were released in a freely available public database meant as a resource for research on the immune response to SARS-CoV-2. The prospective study material was composed of cDNA or gDNA derived from T cells, B-cell-depleted T cells, or PBMCs. Samples came from the ongoing ImmuneRACE study (first 160 participants) plus 1,254 subjects from 6 global collaborators. Where available, HLA class I and class II types were obtained from metadata supplied by the sample provider rather than from assay-based typing. Sample metadata almost always included a de-identified subject ID, COVID-19 status, age in years and sex. Findings and caveats that apply to the study as a whole: Clinical and demographic metadata were provided uncurated, with the amount varying by source and participant.

Remarks on this clone: The antigen it recognizes is unknown. Base qualities are not provided; no much larger clone lies one nucleotide away.

TCRbeta CDR3 regions were amplified from genomic DNA by means of the immunoSEQ Assay, a bias-controlled multiplex PCR. On the authors' methods: The number of nucleated cells in each sample was estimated by amplification of reference gene primers within the assay. Sequence reads were collapsed and filtered to measure the absolute abundance of every unique TCRbeta CDR3 rearrangement. For each sample, productive Simpson clonality was calculated by taking the square root of Simpson's diversity index across productive rearrangements. What TCRdb holds here is the immuneACCESS table cut down to in-frame rearrangements. Part of the clones is not present; checked against another copy, under half of the missing clones reflect an unresolved V gene, and the others are unexplained. V and J calls and clone size are those listed in that table; D and trimming were worked out from the DNA. In all, the sample holds approximately 87,000 clones, and 80% to 90% of those were seen once. Around 15% of the sample belongs to the ten largest clones.

Collaborating institutions collected whole blood in K2EDTA tubes following their own protocols. For TCRbeta analysis, collaborators shipped samples in one of three forms: frozen whole blood, isolated PBMCs, or DNA extracted from either of those sample types. Sequenced sample: peripheral blood. The TCR originated in a woman of 80 years or more with acute or convalescent COVID-19.

Here the CDR3 is given as CAWSVSGFRGYTF. The nucleotide sequence reads as follows: TGTGCCTGGAGTGTATCCGGGTTTAGAGGCTACACCTTC. The chain was built from TRBV30 and TRBJ1-2; no confident D gene assignment can be made. The cysteine opens and the phenylalanine closes a CDR3 of 13 amino acids. Only the CDR3 DNA is retained, 39 bases long and in frame from the first base. The trim is 0 bases for V and 8 bases for J, with a gap of 13 bases between the germline ends. CDR1 and CDR2 (GTSNPN, SVGIG) derive from the germline V gene (reference sequence).